One and the same sample provided the 24 T cell receptor beta chains below, sequenced in a study of blood T cell repertoires in COVID-19. Libraries were prepared by immunoSEQ multiplex PCR; TCRdb keeps only in-frame clonotypes and omits some of them. This sample has approximately 340,000 clones, with 91% found just once. The sequenced material came from PBMCs or T cells enriched from blood (not recorded which). The receptors come from a woman aged 40 to 50 who had been exposed to COVID-19.

The rearrangement links TRBV19 to TRBJ1-5, with 7 bases that match TRBD1. Germline V gives CDR1 LNHDA, CDR2 SQIVND (reference sequence). This CDR3 is 15 amino acids long. With V trimmed by 7 bases and J by 2 bases, 8 bases remained unmatched. As DNA, the CDR3 is TGTGCCAGTAAAATGACAGGGATCGGCAATCAGCCCCAGCATTTT. Protein sequence: CASKMTGIGNQPQHF.

V gene TRBV19 combines with J gene TRBJ2-1; D is possibly TRBD2 (6 bases). The germline V and J ends were trimmed by 8 bases and 3 bases, with 14 bases remaining between them. The germline gives CDR1 LNHDA, CDR2 SQIVND (reference sequence). This CDR3 has 14 residues. CDR3 amino acids: CASGSGGVYNEQFF. The CDR3 bases are TGTGCCAGTGGTTCGGGCGGGGTCTACAATGAGCAGTTCTTC.

The chain carries TRBV2 and TRBJ2-6, with 9 bases that match TRBD1. Germline V gene sequence: CDR1 SNHLY, CDR2 FYNNEI. CDR3 length equals 17 residues. With 6 bases clipped from V and 4 bases from J, the junction kept 10 bases outside the gene matches. CDR3 sequence: CASSLLQGALGANVLTF. The CDR3 DNA reads as TGTGCCAGCAGCCTATTACAGGGGGCCTTGGGGGCCAACGTCCTGACTTTC.

The chain employs TRBV21-1 and TRBJ1-1; the table's TRBD1 call for D was not verified on the DNA. TRBV21-1 has pseudogene status. This CDR3 spans 13 amino acids. CDR3 nucleotides: TGTGCCAGCAGCACGCCGGGACAGGCCAAAGCTTTCTTT. It yields the protein CASSTPGQAKAFF.

This chain links TRBV10-2 with TRBJ1-2; 10 bases line up with TRBD1. The trim removed 6 bases at V and 3 bases at J, leaving 7 bases unmatched. In germline, CDR1 is WSHSY, CDR2 SAAADI. CDR3 length equals 15 residues. The CDR3 here is CASREGQGTDYGYTF. The CDR3 DNA is TGCGCCAGCAGGGAGGGACAGGGGACAGACTATGGCTACACCTTC.

The chain has TRBV28 and TRBJ1-1, with TRBD1 matching over 10 bases. Germline V CDR1 and CDR2: MDHEN, SYDVKM. The junction had 10 bases not matched to a gene; V was cut back by 5 bases and J by 7 bases. The CDR3 loop spans 15 amino acids. The chain's CDR3 is CASSRAGTGEHEAFF. The CDR3 DNA reads TGTGCCAGCAGTCGAGCCGGGACAGGGGAACATGAAGCTTTCTTT.

In its sample, this clone was seen once. CDR3 in DNA: TGCGCCAGCAGTCTTTTGGGACAGGGCTTCTCTGGAAACACCATATATTTT. It translates to CASSLLGQGFSGNTIYF. This sequence joins TRBV10-2 and TRBJ1-3; 9 nucleotides match TRBD1. Trimming at V came to 5 bases and at J to 0 bases, leaving 8 bases not matched to a gene. Per germline, CDR1 WSHSY and CDR2 SAAADI. This CDR3 is 17 amino acids long.

The chain links TRBV7-2 to TRBJ1-1; D call uncertain. V was shortened by 3 bases and J by 1 base, with 9 bases between the two germline ends. Germline V gene lookup returns CDR1 SGHTA and CDR2 FQGNSA. The CDR3 runs 14 residues. The CDR3 bases are TGTGCCAGCAGCTTTGACATGAGGAACACTGAAGCTTTCTTT. Its protein product is CASSFDMRNTEAFF.

The V and J genes are TRBV5-6 and TRBJ2-6; D gene uncertain. The CDR3 runs to 17 residues. V was pared by 4 bases and J by 0 bases, with 14 bases between. Germline V CDR1 and CDR2: SGHDT, YYEEEE. The CDR3 is CASSLRAGLSGANVLTF. CDR3 coding DNA: TGTGCCAGCAGCCTCAGAGCAGGCCTCTCTGGGGCCAACGTCCTGACTTTC.

J is TRBJ1-2 and V is TRBV5-4; TRBD1 matches at 7 bases. V shed 4 bases and J 4 bases; nucleotides not matched to a gene: 7. CDR3 length: 14 residues. Germline lookup yields CDR1 SGHNT and CDR2 YYREEE (reference sequence). In DNA, the CDR3 is TGTGCCAGCAGCCGGAAGACAGGGAGCTATGGCTACACCTTC. It codes for CASSRKTGSYGYTF.

The gene calls are TRBV19 and TRBJ1-1; 10 nucleotides align to TRBD1. Germline CDR1 is LNHDA and CDR2 is SQIVND (reference sequence). The CDR3 has 14 residues. V lost 1 base and J lost 7; bases outside the gene matches: 3. The CDR3 here is CASSIVGTGVEAFF. As DNA, the CDR3 is TGTGCCAGTAGTATAGTCGGGACAGGGGTTGAAGCTTTCTTT.

The chain couples TRBV7-9 to TRBJ2-3, with D perhaps TRBD1 (5 bases). V lost 5 bases and J lost 8, with 26 bases in between. Germline CDR1 and CDR2: SEHNR and FQNEAQ (reference sequence). The CDR3 is 17 residues long. In nucleotides, the CDR3 is TGTGCCAGCAGCCTCACGCCCACAGGTGTCCCTTCCAGTACGCAGTATTTT. Translating it yields CASSLTPTGVPSSTQYF.

This chain joins TRBV7-9 and TRBJ2-7; perhaps TRBD2 as D (5 bases). This CDR3 is built from 14 residues. Germline-derived CDR1 and CDR2 are SEHNR and FQNEAQ (reference sequence). Deletions cut 1 base from V and 0 bases from J, with 7 bases between. This chain's CDR3 is CASSLDGGSYEQYF. For the CDR3, the DNA is TGTGCCAGCAGCTTAGACGGAGGCTCCTACGAGCAGTACTTC. The full variable domain, its missing parts supplied by reference TRBV7-9 and TRBJ2-7, is DTGVSQNPRHKITKRGQNVTFRCDPISEHNRLYWYRQTLGQGPEFLTYFQNEAQLEKSRLLSDRFSAERPKGSFSTLEIQRTEQGDSAMYLCASSLDGGSYEQYFGPGTRLTVT.

A few counts support this clone. The rearrangement links TRBV10-2 to TRBJ2-2, with 8 bases lining up with TRBD1. This CDR3 is built from 14 residues. Germline trimming cut 7 bases from V and 1 base from J; bases unmatched to any gene: 2. Germline V gene data show CDR1 as WSHSY and CDR2 as SAAADI. CDR3 loop: CASTGTGNTGELFF. The CDR3 DNA reads as TGCGCCAGCACCGGGACAGGGAACACCGGGGAGCTGTTTTTT.

This chain uses TRBV6-1 with TRBJ2-1, with 9 positions matching TRBD2. The germline V gene has CDR1 MNHNS and CDR2 SASEGT. V dropped 4 bases and J dropped 3; count of bases not matched to a gene: 7. This CDR3 contains 16 residues. CDR3: CASSAVGSGSYNEQFF. The CDR3, as DNA: TGTGCCAGCAGTGCCGTTGGTAGCGGGAGCTACAATGAGCAGTTCTTC.

The CDR3 DNA sequence: TGTGCCAGCAGCTTGTTGGTTACGGAGGCTAGCGGTCGGACCGGGGAGCTGTTTTTT. This codes for CASSLLVTEASGRTGELFF. This rearrangement joins TRBV5-6 to TRBJ2-2; 7 bases are shared with TRBD2. Germline CDR1 is SGHDT and CDR2 is YYEEEE. After removal of 1 base from V and 5 bases from J, the junction contained 17 bases not matched to a gene. This CDR3 is built from 19 residues.

This clone appeared a single time. The chain uses TRBV7-9 and TRBJ2-1, with 9 bases identical to TRBD2. J lost 7 bases, V lost 5 bases, and 6 bases had no gene match. The germline gives CDR1 SEHNR, CDR2 FQNEAQ (reference sequence). The CDR3 is 14 amino acids. Written as DNA, the CDR3 is TGTGCCAGCAGCGGACCGGGACTAGCAAATGAGCAGTTCTTC. As protein: CASSGPGLANEQFF.

The DNA of the CDR3 is TGTGCCAGCAGCCCATCAGGACAGGGAGCTGAAGCTTTCTTT. Protein product: CASSPSGQGAEAFF. J is TRBJ1-1 and V is TRBV9; 8 bases are a match to TRBD1. CDR3 length equals 14 residues. J was trimmed by 6 bases and V by 4 bases; bases with no gene match: 8. CDR1 is SGDLS, CDR2 YYNGEE, per germline.

The chain carries TRBV4-3 and TRBJ2-3, with 13 bases fitting TRBD2. The germline V gene encodes CDR1 LGHNA and CDR2 YSLEER. Losses at the gene ends were 1 base for V and 1 base for J; bases not matched to a gene: 14. This CDR3 comprises 21 residues. The CDR3 DNA reads as TGCGCCAGCAGCCAAGCGCGGGGACTAGCGGGAATGGTTGGGGGCACAGATACGCAGTATTTT. Translation gives CASSQARGLAGMVGGTDTQYF.

The rearrangement uses TRBV3-1 (or the pseudogene TRBV3-2) and TRBJ2-1; 8 nucleotides match TRBD2. Germline loops: CDR1 LGHDT, CDR2 YNNKEL (reference sequence). The CDR3 has 14 amino acids. The J segment lost 6 bases and the V segment lost 6 bases, leaving 7 bases of the junction unmatched. CDR3 protein: CASRTRAGANEQFF. CDR3 coding DNA: TGTGCCAGCAGGACTCGAGCGGGAGCCAATGAGCAGTTCTTC.

This clone was seen once. This chain joins TRBV3-1 (or the pseudogene TRBV3-2) and TRBJ2-2; TRBD2 is a possible D gene (5 bases). The CDR3 has 16 residues. Germline assignment: CDR1 LGHDT and CDR2 YNNKEL (reference sequence). The germline V and J ends were trimmed by 3 bases and 6 bases, with 17 bases remaining between them. CDR3 bases: TGTGCCAGCAGCCAGAGTCCGCTAGCCCGTCCCGGGGAGCTGTTTTTT. Protein product: CASSQSPLARPGELFF.

A word on this clone: This specimen includes other DNA sequences encoding the same CDR3. V gene TRBV18 combines with J gene TRBJ2-5, with D possibly matching TRBD2 (5 bases). V gave up 6 bases and J gave up 2 bases, with 10 bases separating them. The CDR3 is 13 residues long. Germline V lookup: CDR1 KGHSH, CDR2 LQKENI. CDR3 sequence (DNA): TGTGCCAGCTCGCGGACTTTACAAGAGACCCAGTACTTC. It specifies CASSRTLQETQYF.

The chain employs TRBV19 and TRBJ2-5; 7 nucleotides line up with TRBD2. V shed 10 bases, J shed 5 bases, and the junction held 4 bases outside the gene matches. CDR3 length: 11 amino acids. Germline values: CDR1 LNHDA, CDR2 SQIVND (reference sequence). The CDR3 DNA follows: TGTGCCACTGCCGGGGGGGAGACCCAGTACTTC. Translating it yields CATAGGETQYF.

This clone was seen a single time. This rearrangement joins TRBV19 to TRBJ2-7; 9 nucleotides match TRBD1. This CDR3 spans 15 amino acids. From germline, CDR1 is LNHDA and CDR2 SQIVND (reference sequence). Trimming at V came to 4 bases and at J to 7 bases, leaving 11 bases not matched to a gene. CDR3 sequence: CASSKGSGTGREQYF. The CDR3 DNA sequence: TGTGCCAGTAGTAAGGGTTCCGGGACAGGGCGTGAGCAGTACTTC.